This T cell receptor beta chain is drawn from a study of blood T cell repertoires in COVID-19. Study in general: T cells, B-cell-depleted T cells, or PBMCs supplied cDNA or gDNA.

Generated by immunoSEQ multiplex PCR, the TCRdb table keeps only in-frame clones and is missing some. The sample has over 100,000 clones; about nine tenths are singletons. Seattle researchers signed up patients amid active infection and tracked them longitudinally. The CDR3 is made up of 17 amino acids. CDR1 and CDR2 from the germline V gene are GTSNPN and SVGIG (reference sequence). Trimming left V 3 bases short and J 4 bases short, with 19 bases between. The source is a woman aged 50 to 65 with COVID-19, enrolled during active disease. Sequencing was carried out using peripheral blood. The genes are TRBV30 and TRBJ1-6; tentatively, D is TRBD1 (6 bases). The CDR3 DNA sequence: TGTGCCTGGAGCCCCAGGGACAAGGGGTTATATAATTCACCCCTCCACTTT. It translates to CAWSPRDKGLYNSPLHF.